This TCR beta chain was recovered during a study of cytomegalovirus exposure and HLA in healthy donors (dated by TCRdb to about 2017). Study-level background: An earlier analysis of 587 of the donors reported about 280 Gb of sequence data and 117 million unique TCR beta sequences obtained from some 200 million T cells. On average, roughly 250,000 unique TCR beta nucleotide sequences were sequenced per donor among 398 genotyped donors of the cohort, with around 19% of those sequences being non-productive. A later genetic analysis used genome-wide SNP genotypes for 398 of the 666 donors, treating that subset as a discovery cohort. The number of typed donors differed by locus: 629-630 for A, B, C, DRB1 and DQB1; approximately 520 for DQA1; approximately 600 for DPA1; and 400 to 480 for DPB1. Every repertoire in the discovery cohort had been generated on one and the same sequencing platform. To decide whether each TCR beta V gene segment behaved as functional or pseudogenic, an earlier analysis of some 540 of the donors relied on high-throughput TCR beta sequencing. Alongside the repertoire data, information on donor age, sex, ethnicity and CMV serostatus was compiled. Around 320 gigabases of sequencing data and approximately 85 million unique TCR sequences were included in an early release covering 550 to 650 HLA-typed donors. In a later analysis, previously published TCR beta repertoires from 550 to 750 donors were re-analyzed and high-resolution HLA genotyping was added so that TCR occurrence patterns could be studied. The study combined high-throughput TCR immunosequencing, statistical association of individual TCRs with disease status, and machine learning to predict cytomegalovirus infection status. Besides the first cohort of around 670 subjects, a separate validation cohort made up of 95 to 150 different subjects was used. The study aimed to test whether cataloging public T cell receptors could reveal signatures of past pathogen exposure. Among the approximately 400 genotyped donors, about 83% belonged to the genetic ancestry cluster associated with self-reported Caucasian donors. Both class I and class II loci were covered by HLA typing, at four-digit resolution. Rather than drawing on any new phenotypic data, the later analysis identified candidate immune exposures from TCR beta sequences and the way those sequences occurred across donors. Using immunosequencing, the study profiled T cell repertoires from around 670 subjects and related those repertoires to cytomegalovirus serostatus. Five DR-DQ haplotypes were treated as single units for association and clustering because of strong linkage in the cohort. Findings and caveats that apply to the study as a whole: A later analysis reported that several top co-occurrence clusters appeared linked to parvovirus B19, influenza, CMV and Epstein-Barr virus. Correlated functional status among segregating V segments might be attributable to linkage disequilibrium, but an unknown experimental factor could not be ruled out. The authors suggested that the approach could potentially be extended to other disease states and immunological phenotypes. A cluster of highly shared sequence variants was judged likely to represent a technical artifact of the sequencing pipeline. A later genetic analysis reported fewer N-insertions in productive TCRs among donors in an Asian-associated ancestry cluster than the approximately 700-donor mean. The classifier was reported to diagnose cytomegalovirus status with high specificity and sensitivity in both the original and validation cohorts. In a later analysis, most CMV-associated TCR beta chains were found to appear HLA-restricted, with HLA associations seemingly driven largely by CMV exposure. In the study, some 160 TCR beta chains were listed as associated with cytomegalovirus. A few of the identified cytomegalovirus-associated TCR beta chains were confirmed in vitro to be specific for cytomegalovirus antigens. When HLA alleles, especially DR and DQ, strongly co-occurred, attributing TCR associations to individual alleles was difficult. According to a later analysis, TCR association rates differed among HLA loci, with DRB1 alleles showing the most associated TCRs and HLA-C alleles showing the fewest. Most TCR sequences were seen in very few donors, while some public TCRs were found in many individuals. Because counts were too low, around 18 rarely observed V segments, including chromosome 9 orphons, were left out of the earlier analysis of about 500 of the donors. Immune exposure information for the cohort was limited to CMV serostatus. A further reported finding was that TCR beta sequences accurately predicted the HLA-A and HLA-B alleles for most subjects in the first cohort. Roughly uniform sequencing depth across donors was assumed in presence/absence analyses, although this assumption may not hold. A later analysis found that HLA-associated TCR beta chains were more clonally expanded and had lower generation probabilities than equally common non-associated chains. In a later genetic analysis, a missense DCLRE1C variant was associated with V-gene and J-gene trimming of TCR beta chains, and the association was replicated in an independent cohort. An earlier analysis of several hundred of the donors showed that most TCR beta V segments appeared in productive rearrangements either about 87% or about 30% of the time, which broadly matched IMGT annotations. Because the 87-base-pair reads could not distinguish some IMGT-functional V segments, including TRBV6-2 and TRBV6-3, those segments were excluded. Only TCR beta chains were sequenced in this cohort, and the absence of alpha or paired-chain data limited detectable features. Specific HLA alleles were associated with 15,000 to 20,000 TCR beta sequences at a false discovery rate of 0.05 in a later analysis. Because some donors lacked HLA typing at each locus, the association tests relied only on the typed subset.

Libraries were built with the immunoSEQ multiplex PCR assay. A mixture of 60 forward primers for TCR Vbeta segments and 13 reverse primers for TCR Jbeta segments was used in the multiplex PCR. A multiplex PCR assay on genomic DNA amplified the CDR3 region of rearranged TCR beta genes. The amplified TCR beta libraries were sequenced on the Illumina HiSeq System as 87-base-pair reads. In the source study's methods: A later analysis counted about 76 million unique TCR beta chains across the 650 to 800 repertoires, and some 11 million of these chains were shared by at least two donors. Raw reads were error-corrected and collapsed into unique sequences by a nearest-neighbor algorithm in which closely related sequences were merged to remove PCR and sequencing errors. CDR3 sequences were aligned to IMGT reference sequences to assign V, D and J gene segments. For a sequence to be retained, at least a six-nucleotide match to both a V gene segment and a J gene segment was required. Rearrangements were called productive when the CDR3 lacked stop codons and stayed in frame with V and J; all others were non-productive. CDR3 was defined according to IMGT convention as the region running from the second conserved V-encoded cysteine to the conserved J-encoded phenylalanine. In an earlier analysis of roughly 580 of the donors, sequences lacking an unambiguous match to a single V gene segment were excluded. In an earlier analysis of approximately 550 of the donors, V segments were called functional above 56.7% productive rearrangements and were called segregating when the between-donor standard deviation exceeded 5%. A statistical classification framework was developed to diagnose cytomegalovirus status using the catalog of TCR beta chain sequences. In a later analysis, TCR nucleotide sequences were compared against IMGT/GENE-DB human TR gene sequences so that V and J genes could be assigned. In a later analysis, CDR3 sequences and most-parsimonious VDJ recombination scenarios were assigned using the TCRdist pipeline. In a later analysis, every TCR beta chain was defined by the combination of its CDR3 amino acid sequence and its V-gene family, and reads without a unique V-gene family were dropped. To address suspected cross-contamination and a sequencing artifact, a later analysis removed 450 to 700 highly shared, low-generation-probability nucleotide sequences. In a later analysis, a clonal expansion index for each public chain was calculated from normalized within-repertoire ranks of inferred template counts. A later analysis computed generation probabilities with a VDJ recombination model fitted to out-of-frame rearrangements, and checked the results against IGoR. In a later analysis, hypergeometric tests were used to score TCR-TCR, TCR-HLA and TCR-CMV co-occurrence, with a repertoire-size bias correction applied to TCR pairs. In a later analysis, false discovery rates were estimated by permuting HLA or CMV assignments 20 times. In a later analysis, co-occurring TCRs were grouped using DBSCAN, and TCRdist sequence similarity was added for clustering within HLA-allele-positive subsets. Co-occurrence clustering excluded repertoires with fewer than 30,000 or more than 120,000 public chains, plus five with anomalous nucleotide sharing. The clones in this table, taken by TCRdb from immuneACCESS, are in-frame only. Not every clone is retained; where verified, under half of the shortfall comes from an unresolved V gene, and the cause of the rest is unknown. That table is the source of V, J and clone size, and D and trimming were worked out from the DNA. This sample is represented by roughly 230,000 clones; nearly 95% of them were singletons. Clones ranked in the top ten supply about 1.7% of the sample.

In total, 500 to 700 healthy bone marrow donors made up the cohort. Cohort members were all nominally healthy when sampled, although unrecorded immune exposures were likely present. The donor was CMV seronegative and belonged to the group of 380 or so seronegative cohort members. A peripheral blood sample was collected from each donor, and TCR beta sequencing was performed on peripheral blood mononuclear cells. The Qiagen DNeasy Blood Extraction Kit was used to extract genomic DNA from the blood cell samples. The CDR3, from cysteine to phenylalanine, totals 15 residues. Only CDR3 DNA is held: 45 bases, read in frame from base 1. At the junction V is shortened by 0 bases and J by 6 bases, with 13 bases in between. CDR1 is given as SGHRS and CDR2 as YFSETQ, both from the germline V gene. This clone was seen a single time. The clone's antigen remains unknown. There are no base qualities to consult, and no much larger clone falls within one base.

Input material: PBMCs. The sequence derives from a girl between 2 and 10 years old in good health and CMV-seronegative. This sequence uses TRBV5-1 and TRBJ2-1; confidence is insufficient to name the D gene. The nucleotide sequence reads as follows: TGCGCCAGCAGCTTGGAAGGCGGCCTCGGCAATGAGCAGTTCTTC. Its coded protein is CASSLEGGLGNEQFF.